The 11 T cell receptor beta chains in this list originate from one sample, sequenced in a study of cytomegalovirus exposure and HLA in healthy donors. Primers for the PCR totalled 60 Vbeta and 13 Jbeta. Profiled with immunoSEQ multiplex PCR; TCRdb holds only in-frame clones, not every one. The data show roughly 200,000 clones, around 89% seen once. Source material: PBMCs. These receptors all come from a woman between 18 and 29 years old in good health and CMV-seronegative.

The genes are TRBV9 and TRBJ2-2; maybe TRBD2 (5 bases). V lost 6 bases and J 0 bases, leaving 12 bases between the germline ends. Germline lookup yields CDR1 SGDLS and CDR2 YYNGEE. The CDR3 runs 15 residues. Written as DNA, the CDR3 is TGTGCCAGCACTCCGACTATACCGAACACCGGGGAGCTGTTTTTT. As protein: CASTPTIPNTGELFF.

The chain links TRBV7-2 to TRBJ1-2; D gene uncertain. This CDR3 is built from 12 residues. Germline CDR1 SGHTA, CDR2 FQGNSA. V lost 1 base to trimming and J lost 4 bases, with 4 bases between them. Here the CDR3 reads CASSLVSYGYTF. Here the CDR3 DNA reads TGTGCCAGCAGCTTAGTTAGCTATGGCTACACCTTC.

CDR3 DNA sequence: TGTGCCAGTAGTTTTACAGGGGGCTACGAGCAGTACTTC. Its translation: CASSFTGGYEQYF. The gene calls are TRBV19 and TRBJ2-7, with 8 bases that match TRBD1. This CDR3 has 13 residues. Per the germline V gene, CDR1 is LNHDA and CDR2 is SQIVND (reference sequence). With 5 bases clipped from V and 3 bases from J, the junction kept 3 bases outside the gene matches.

The gene calls are TRBV15 and TRBJ1-5, with D maybe TRBD1 (5 bases). The V and J ends lost 3 bases and 0 bases respectively, with 12 bases between them. Germline CDR1 reads LNHNV; CDR2 reads YYDKDF (reference sequence). The CDR3 is made up of 16 amino acids. This chain's CDR3 is CATSSWKTVSNQPQHF. CDR3 sequence (DNA): TGTGCCACCAGCAGCTGGAAGACAGTTAGCAATCAGCCCCAGCATTTT.

The V and J genes are TRBV13 and TRBJ1-2; D perhaps matches TRBD1 (6 bases). The CDR3 spans 15 residues. Trimming pared 5 bases from V and 8 bases from J, leaving 21 bases between. In germline, CDR1 is PRHDT, CDR2 FYEKMQ (reference sequence). CDR3 loop: CASSPGRSGVRGYTF. For the CDR3, the DNA is TGTGCCAGCAGCCCCGGAAGGTCAGGGGTGAGAGGCTACACCTTC.

V and J are TRBV5-6 and TRBJ2-2; 16 nucleotides agree with TRBD2. The V gene's germline CDR1 is SGHDT and CDR2 YYEEEE. With 4 bases clipped from V and 6 bases from J, the junction kept 9 bases outside the gene matches. The CDR3 covers 18 residues. This CDR3 reads CASSPRGLAGGLAGELFF. Here the CDR3 DNA reads TGTGCCAGCAGCCCCAGGGGACTAGCGGGGGGGCTGGCCGGGGAGCTGTTTTTT. Drawing the rest from reference TRBV5-6 and TRBJ2-2, the complete variable domain is DAGVTQSPTHLIKTRGQQVTLRCSPKSGHDTVSWYQQALGQGPQFIFQYYEEEERQRGNFPDRFSGHQFPNYSSELNVNALLLGDSALYLCASSPRGLAGGLAGELFFGEGSRLTVL.

The V call is TRBV4-1, the J call TRBJ1-6; a weak D match, TRBD1 (5 bases). CDR1 and CDR2 from the germline V gene are MGHRA and YSYEKL. Trimming took off 0 bases at V and 0 bases at J, with 15 bases between the two ends. The CDR3 extends over 19 amino acids. CDR3 region: CASSQEGSDTSSYNSPLHF. CDR3 in DNA: TGCGCCAGCAGCCAAGAAGGGTCGGACACCTCCTCCTATAATTCACCCCTCCACTTT.

The genes are TRBV21-1 and TRBJ1-4. TRBV21-1 counts as a pseudogene. The CDR3 sequence is 12 residues long. The CDR3 DNA reads as TGTGCCAGGCCCCCCGAACCCGGGGAACTGTTTTTT. Protein: CARPPEPGELFF.

This chain connects TRBV4-2 to TRBJ1-1; D is ambiguous. Germline CDR1 LGHNA, CDR2 YNFKEQ. The V end lost 0 bases, the J end lost 2 bases, and 13 bases lay between the germline ends. CDR3 length equals 16 residues. The CDR3 nucleotides read TGTGCCAGCAGCCAAGAGGAGGGAGCAGTCAACACTGAAGCTTTCTTT. This gives the protein CASSQEEGAVNTEAFF.

CDR3 DNA: TGTGCCAGCAGTTACAAGTCGGCCACGAGGTGGTCACCCCTCCACTTT. It yields the protein CASSYKSATRWSPLHF. The chain employs TRBV6-5 and TRBJ1-6; no definite D call. Trimming pared 2 bases from V and 10 bases from J, leaving 18 bases between. Per germline, CDR1 MNHEY and CDR2 SVGAGI. The CDR3 extends over 16 amino acids.

The rearrangement uses TRBV18 and TRBJ2-7; 10 nucleotides line up with TRBD1. Losses at the gene ends were 3 bases for V and 2 bases for J; bases not matched to a gene: 7. The CDR3 runs to 16 residues. Germline CDR1 and CDR2: KGHSH and LQKENI. The CDR3 region is CASSPWTGGMAYEQYF. The CDR3 region has the DNA TGTGCCAGCTCACCGTGGACAGGGGGAATGGCCTACGAGCAGTACTTC.